This T cell receptor (beta chain) emerged from a study of cytomegalovirus exposure and HLA in healthy donors. Study at large: Per a later analysis, the roughly 690 first-cohort and more than 100 validation repertoires shared one platform. Study results and limitations: Roughly 170 TCR beta chains were listed as cytomegalovirus-associated. In the 90 to 150 validation repertoires, under 95% of cluster scores exceeded 0, per a later analysis. Usually a TCR sequence was rare, but some public TCRs were found in many donors.

The germline V and J ends were trimmed by 2 bases and 2 bases, with 10 bases remaining between them. The CDR3 is 15 amino acids. Germline lookup yields CDR1 MNHEY and CDR2 SVGAGI. The method was immunoSEQ multiplex PCR; TCRdb's version includes in-frame clones alone and lacks a portion of them. The table has some 170,000 clones, 87% seen once; the top ten hold approximately 1.4%. Concerning this clone: Its target is not known.

The receptor's source is a woman aged 30 to 39 in good health and CMV-seronegative. The gene calls are TRBV6-5 and TRBJ2-1; TRBD2 might be the D (7 bases). Sequencing input: PBMCs. As DNA, the CDR3 is TGTGCCAGCAGTTACCGGGGGGCAACCTACAATGAGCAGTTCTTC. Amino acids: CASSYRGATYNEQFF.